Listed here is a single T cell receptor (beta chain). Germline lookup yields CDR1 DFQATT and CDR2 SNEGSKA (reference sequence). The CDR3 length is 16 residues. Primers used for first-strand cDNA, a TRAV- and TRBV-specific set, covered both alpha and beta chains. With a constant-region primer and a V-primer adapter, TCRs were subjected to approximately 18 PCR cycles of amplification. The isolated mRNA underwent amplification through in vitro transcription. TCRdb fed the reads into MiXCR, producing one record per CDR3 protein. The table lists about 100,000 distinct CDR3 sequences, roughly 20% of them singletons. The time point: after trial treatment. Specified treatment: LDRT plus nivolumab, ipilimumab, low-dose cyclophosphamide and aspirin (RACIN trial). The study gave donors nivolumab, ipilimumab, aspirin, low-dose cyclophosphamide and low-dose radiotherapy. These data come from a study of low-dose radiotherapy and immunotherapy resistance in tumors. Study at large: Study patients were administered oral aspirin at 300 mg daily for four cycles from cycle 1 day 1.

Sequenced material: PBMCs, taken after low-dose radiotherapy plus immunotherapy. The rearrangement uses TRBV20-1 and TRBJ2-3; 11 bases line up with TRBD2. The source is a male donor with prostate cancer. CDR3 sequence reads: CSPRGSGGDSTDTQYF. In DNA form, the CDR3 reads TGCAGCCCTAGGGGTAGCGGGGGGGATAGCACAGATACGCAGTATTTT.